This TCR beta chain was sequenced for a study of T cell repertoires in cytomegalovirus infection (dated by TCRdb to about 2019). For context, the study as a whole: Recently identified HLA-C-restricted CMV epitopes, whose presentation resists viral immunomodulation, were targeted by peptide stimulations together with well-studied HLA-B-restricted epitopes. Because public TCR beta signatures pointed to carriage of CMV infection together with the matching HLA type, the HLA type of each donor mattered for the analysis.

Overall study results and their limits: In both this cohort and an independent cohort of 350 or so donors, the cumulative frequency of public TCR beta family members distinguished carriers of CMV infection plus the relevant HLA type. In the ex vivo response, HLA-C-restricted CMV-specific TCR beta clonotypes were dominant, and in two of eight donors the single most frequent clonotype came from this HLA-C-restricted group.

The reads were generated on an Illumina HiSeq 1500. TCRdb reworked the public reads: Q25 trimming with fastp, MiXCR clone assembly, productive beta chains retained. Under each unique CDR3 protein, matching rows form one entry showing the most common genes and DNA. In this sample the table shows approximately 270,000 distinct CDR3 sequences, 20% to 25% of which occur a single time. Roughly a fifth of the sample rests with the top ten. The table lists this clonotype with many counts. Its antigen is still unknown. Base qualities are missing; no much larger clone stands one base away. Trimming takes 5 bases off V and 5 bases off J; junction bases not matched to a gene: 5. From its cysteine to its phenylalanine, the CDR3 spans 15 amino acids. CDR3 DNA only is kept here, 45 bases in frame from base 1. From a lookup of the germline V gene (reference sequence), CDR1 and CDR2 are MNHNY and SVGAGI. In light of the paper, this sample's treatment or condition label describes: in vitro stimulation with specific CMV peptide epitopes to enrich CMV-specific T cells.

The input for sequencing was cultured PBMCs, taken from culture after CMV antigen stimulation. This chain joins TRBV6-6 to TRBJ1-5, with 11 junctional bases fitting TRBD1. This TCR was sampled from a human donor in good health (CMV status not recorded). Some clones in this sample may be carry-over from other donors' samples. The DNA sequence reads TGTGCCAGCAGTCGGAGGACAGGGGGCGATCAGCCCCAGCATTTT. Its protein reads: CASSRRTGGDQPQHF.